The rows below give T cell receptor beta chains drawn from one sample of a study of T cell repertoires in cytomegalovirus infection. TCRdb redid the calling of the reads with MiXCR, one entry per CDR3 protein. The repertoire holds under 800,000 distinct CDR3 sequences, with about 24% as singletons. Source material: CD8+ T cells from PBMCs. The receptors were gathered from a human donor in good health (CMV status not recorded). Some clones in this sample may be carry-over from other donors' samples. CDR3s include the opening cysteine and the closing phenylalanine or tryptophan.

V gene | CDR3 length | CDR3 protein
TRBV6-2/TRBV6-3 | 14 | CASSSGTYTGELFF
TRBV7-9 | 14 | CASRPTGLNTEAFF
TRBV20-1 | 15 | CSALIKRAPYNEQFF
TRBV4-1 | 15 | CASSQDQGYYNEQFF
TRBV12-3/TRBV12-4 | 15 | CASSLSGAGPDTQYF
TRBV25-1 | 14 | CASSEYGEFSGYTF
TRBV20-1 | 15 | CSAPDREFMNTEAFF
TRBV6-5 | 13 | CASSYWQGRELFF
TRBV25-1 | 14 | CASSDRGPNEKLFF
TRBV7-8 | 14 | CASSNGAGNYGYTF
TRBV25-1 | 11 | CASSESREQYF
TRBV20-1 | 15 | CSVKSGQALNYGYTF
TRBV7-8 | 12 | CASSQGREKLFF
TRBV7-9 | 14 | CASSYGQGSYEQYF
TRBV28 | 17 | CASTLRTSGGSTDTQYF
TRBV4-1 | 13 | CASSQLTEMEAFF
TRBV12-3/TRBV12-4 | 17 | CASRSRYVQIGYTEAFF
TRBV20-1 | 13 | CSARGGLTDTQYF
TRBV20-1 | 17 | CSAKGLAGGCSYNEQFF
TRBV20-1 | 13 | CSARQGVDQPQHF
TRBV10-3 | 14 | CAIGGRERYYGYTF
TRBV19 | 12 | CASGRGDNEQFF
TRBV7-9 | 14 | CASSPHRGDTEAFF
TRBV29-1 | 13 | CSVEVKQPNEQFF
TRBV27 | 15 | CASRVGTGNRHEQFF